This is a list of T cell receptor beta chains from one sample in a study of T cells in Graves' hyperthyroidism and ophthalmopathy. Via MiXCR, TCRdb re-called the multiplex PCR reads, giving one row per CDR3 protein. Here the sample spans 340,000 or so distinct CDR3 sequences, roughly a fifth being singletons. The sequenced sample consisted of blood. The receptors were sampled from a woman aged 45-65 years with Graves' hyperthyroidism. CDR3s leave out the opening cysteine and the closing phenylalanine or tryptophan.

V	CDR3
TRBV2	ARRGEDEKLF
TRBV5-1	ASSLAGRGSPLH
TRBV15	ATSSGVGGYT
TRBV3-1	ASSQDLNSRYGYT
TRBV19	ASSMEGGAVNIQY
TRBV6-1	ASSELGQGGRETQY
TRBV5-8	ASSSNGLPNEKLF
TRBV20-1	SARDTPGSGELF
TRBV6-1	ASSPRGGGLSGELF
TRBV10-3	AISRLAGGNEQY
TRBV20-1	SARLAGGHTQY
TRBV7-8	ASSLSLYTDTQY
TRBV29-1	SVDPGWSTEAF
TRBV20-1	SARAALPNSPLH
TRBV5-1	ASSLAGESSYNEQY
TRBV12-3/TRBV12-4	ASNRRGNNSPLH
TRBV7-2	ASSPSNSYEQY
TRBV7-8	ASSLAVAGLSTDTQY
TRBV5-1	ASSLAEGYGYT
TRBV7-7	ASSLQPDRGQETQY
TRBV6-1	ASSETEGRVTQY
TRBV30	AWRLGPNTEAF
TRBV20-1	SARDWASGGYNEQF
TRBV28	ASSLFGTTYEQY
TRBV6-2/TRBV6-3	ASSPSTYQPQH
TRBV18	ASSPRGQSTDTQY
TRBV5-1	ASSLGHLNTGELF
TRBV28	AEGTAYGYT
TRBV2	ASSPTAGSNYGYT
TRBV6-5	ASSYSGGARGYEQY
TRBV6-2/TRBV6-3	ASSYSQASSGNTIY
TRBV30	AWPDGYT
TRBV3-1	ASSQVAGPQETQY
TRBV28	ASSPTFSGQPQH
TRBV30	AWSLSDRNQPQH
TRBV5-1	ASSLGTKSTDTQY
TRBV6-1	ASSGRDPEDLAKNIQY
TRBV3-1	ASSQEEGRKTQY
TRBV15	ATSSPTGENTGELF
TRBV30	AWSRAGPGAF
TRBV19	ASSEDRGRLSTDTQY
TRBV6-1	ASSRGSGISYEQY
TRBV6-2/TRBV6-3	ASSNRDLYSNQPQH
TRBV29-1	SVGSRVPLLGYGYT
TRBV6-2/TRBV6-3	ASSSGYDRVMNTEAF
TRBV25-1	ASSEGRVVTDTQY